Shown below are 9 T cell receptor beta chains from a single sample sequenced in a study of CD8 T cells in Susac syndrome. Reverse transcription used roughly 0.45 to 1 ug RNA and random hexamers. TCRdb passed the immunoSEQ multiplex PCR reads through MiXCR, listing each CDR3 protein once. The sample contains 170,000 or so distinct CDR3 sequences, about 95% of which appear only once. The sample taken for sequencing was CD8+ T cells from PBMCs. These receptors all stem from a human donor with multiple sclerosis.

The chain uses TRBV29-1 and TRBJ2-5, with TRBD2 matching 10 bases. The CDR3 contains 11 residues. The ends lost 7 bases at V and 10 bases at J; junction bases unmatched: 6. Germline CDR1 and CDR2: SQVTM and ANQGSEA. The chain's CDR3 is CSALIAGGQYF. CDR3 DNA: TGCAGCGCTCTTATAGCGGGAGGCCAGTACTTC.

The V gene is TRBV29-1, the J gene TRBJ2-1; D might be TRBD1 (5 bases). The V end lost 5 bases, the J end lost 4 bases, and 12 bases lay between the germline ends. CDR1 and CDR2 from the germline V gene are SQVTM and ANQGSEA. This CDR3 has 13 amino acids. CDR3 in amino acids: CSVLDTTYNEQFF. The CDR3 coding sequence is TGCAGCGTTTTGGACACCACATACAATGAGCAGTTCTTC.

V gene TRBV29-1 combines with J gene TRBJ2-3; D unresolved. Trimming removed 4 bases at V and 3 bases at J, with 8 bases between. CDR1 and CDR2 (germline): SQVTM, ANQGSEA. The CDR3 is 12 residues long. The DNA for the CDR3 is TGCAGCGTTGCGGTTAAGACAGATACGCAGTATTTT. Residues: CSVAVKTDTQYF.

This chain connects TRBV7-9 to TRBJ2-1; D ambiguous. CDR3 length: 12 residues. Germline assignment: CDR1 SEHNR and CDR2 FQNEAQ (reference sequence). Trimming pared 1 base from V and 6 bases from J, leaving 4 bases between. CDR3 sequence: CASSLGTNEQFF. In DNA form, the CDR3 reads TGTGCCAGCAGCTTAGGTACCAATGAGCAGTTCTTC.

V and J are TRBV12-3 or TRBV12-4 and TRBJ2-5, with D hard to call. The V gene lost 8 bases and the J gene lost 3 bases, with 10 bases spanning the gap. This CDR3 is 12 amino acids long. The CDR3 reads CASGGPEETQYF. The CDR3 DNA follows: TGTGCCAGCGGCGGTCCAGAAGAGACCCAGTACTTC.

The CDR3 here is CASSPVIRDRDAFF. CDR3 in DNA: TGTGCCAGCAGCCCAGTAATTAGGGACAGGGATGCTTTCTTT. V usage is TRBV11-2 and J usage is TRBJ1-1; 9 bases are a match to TRBD1. This CDR3 has 14 residues. Germline CDR1 is SGHAT and CDR2 is FQNNGV. The V gene end was trimmed by 5 bases and the J gene end by 11 bases; junction bases not matched to a gene: 12.

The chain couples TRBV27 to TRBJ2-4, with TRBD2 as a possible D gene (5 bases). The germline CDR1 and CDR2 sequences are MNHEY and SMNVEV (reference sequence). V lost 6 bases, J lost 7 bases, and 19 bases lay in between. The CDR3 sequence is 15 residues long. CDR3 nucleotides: TGTGCCAGCAGACGGGGATCAGGATGGATGAACATTCAGTACTTC. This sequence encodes CASRRGSGWMNIQYF.

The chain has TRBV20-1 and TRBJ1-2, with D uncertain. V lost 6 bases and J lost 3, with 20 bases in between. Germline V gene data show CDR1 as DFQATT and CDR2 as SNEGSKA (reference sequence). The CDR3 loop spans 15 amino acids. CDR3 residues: CSASYGERGDYGYTF. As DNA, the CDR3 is TGCAGTGCGAGCTACGGAGAACGGGGAGACTATGGCTACACCTTC.

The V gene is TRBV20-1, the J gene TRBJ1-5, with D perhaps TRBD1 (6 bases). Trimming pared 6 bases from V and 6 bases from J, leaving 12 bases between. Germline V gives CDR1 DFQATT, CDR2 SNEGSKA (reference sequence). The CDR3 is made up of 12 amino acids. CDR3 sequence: CSAGGNGQPQHF. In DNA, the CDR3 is TGCAGTGCAGGGGGAAACGGTCAGCCCCAGCATTTT.